These 8 T cell receptor beta chains came from one sample sequenced in a study of regulatory T cells in long-lasting Graves disease. Described time point: newly diagnosed GD, antithyroid drugs for less than 3 months. PBMC-derived RNA was used for the TCR library. Construction of the TCR beta libraries employed iRepertoire HTBI primers in conjunction with Arm-PCR of CDR3 regions. TCRdb re-derived calls from the multiplex PCR reads in MiXCR, one entry per CDR3 protein. The table has about 430,000 distinct CDR3 sequences, 14% to 15% seen once. These same data were also listed under a study on T cells in Graves' hyperthyroidism and ophthalmopathy.

The sample in question was peripheral blood mononuclear cells (PBMCs), obtained at new diagnosis, from a patient treated with antithyroid drugs. The receptors shown here come from a woman aged 40 to 49 with Graves disease.

This clonotype occurred many times. CDR3 sequence (DNA): TGTGCCAGCAGTTTAGCTACCGGGTTCCAGCCCCAGCATTTT. This translates into CASSLATGFQPQHF. The V and J genes are TRBV12-3 or TRBV12-4 and TRBJ1-5; no firm D call. V was clipped by 0 bases and J by 7 bases, with 10 bases between them. This CDR3 region has 14 residues.

This clonotype was counted between two and nine times. The J gene is TRBJ2-7, the V gene TRBV20-1; D gene uncertain. The CDR3 contains 14 residues. From germline, CDR1 is DFQATT and CDR2 SNEGSKA (reference sequence). Trimming stripped 3 bases from V and 0 bases from J, with 12 bases between. CDR3 loop: CSARQILYSYEQYF. The DNA of the CDR3 is TGCAGTGCTAGGCAGATCCTCTACTCCTACGAGCAGTACTTC.

This clonotype was counted only a few times. Given a much more abundant clone one base away, this may be a read error. The chain couples TRBV7-2 to TRBJ2-1; D is unclear. Germline CDR1 and CDR2: SGHTA and FQGNSA. The CDR3 has 14 amino acids. Trimming shortened V by 0 bases and J by 9 bases, and 12 bases separated the two germline ends. The CDR3 reads CASSLAGRNFEQFF. The CDR3, as DNA: TGTGCCAGCAGCTTAGCCGGACGGAATTTTGAGCAGTTCTTC.

This clonotype was seen at least ten times. The chain joins TRBV27 to TRBJ2-7; no firm D call. CDR1 MNHEY and CDR2 SMNVEV come from the germline V gene (reference sequence). The CDR3 totals 11 residues. Trimming removed 10 bases at V and 6 bases at J, with 13 bases between. The CDR3 sequence: CATRGSREQYF. The CDR3 DNA reads as TGTGCCACCAGAGGAAGTCGCGAGCAGTACTTC.

The genes are TRBV14 and TRBJ2-2; D uncertain. The germline V and J ends were trimmed by 5 bases and 5 bases, with 9 bases remaining between them. This CDR3 region has 13 residues. CDR1 and CDR2 from the germline V gene are SGHDN and FVKESK. The CDR3 is CASSYHRTGELFF. The CDR3 region has the DNA TGTGCCAGCAGCTATCACCGGACCGGGGAGCTGTTTTTT. The full variable domain, its missing parts supplied by reference TRBV14 and TRBJ2-2, is EAGVTQFPSHSVIEKGQTVTLRCDPISGHDNLYWYRRVMGKEIKFLLHFVKESKQDESGMPNNRFLAERTGGTYSTLKVQPAELEDSGVYFCASSYHRTGELFFGEGSRLTVL.

In this sample, this clonotype turned up many times. J is TRBJ2-7 and V is TRBV11-2; TRBD1 aligns across 9 bases. The CDR3 consists of 16 residues. V lost 5 bases, J lost 3 bases, and 11 bases stayed unmatched. CDR1 is SGHAT and CDR2 is FQNNGV in the germline V gene. CDR3 protein: CASSPRMGTGFYEQYF. CDR3 coding DNA: TGTGCCAGCAGCCCTAGGATGGGGACAGGGTTCTACGAGCAGTACTTC. Based on the CDR3 plus reference TRBV11-2 and TRBJ2-7, the full variable domain is EAGVAQSPRYKIIEKRQSVAFWCNPISGHATLYWYQQILGQGPKLLIQFQNNGVVDDSQLPKDRFSAERLKGVDSTLKIQPAKLEDSAVYLCASSPRMGTGFYEQYFGPGTRLTVT.

This clonotype has more than one count but fewer than ten. The CDR3 DNA sequence: TGTGCCATTCTTACCGGGACAGGTCGTGGCTACACCTTC. As protein: CAILTGTGRGYTF. The V call is TRBV19, the J call TRBJ1-2, with 8 bases identical to TRBD1. The V segment lost 10 bases and the J segment 7 bases; nucleotides outside the gene matches: 11. The CDR3 loop spans 13 amino acids. Germline values: CDR1 LNHDA, CDR2 SQIVND (reference sequence). The entire variable domain, with the rest obtained from reference TRBV19 and TRBJ1-2, is as follows: DGGITQSPKYLFRKEGQNVTLSCEQNLNHDAMYWYRQDPGQGLRLIYYSQIVNDFQKGDIAEGYSVSREKKESFPLTVTSAQKNPTAFYLCAILTGTGRGYTFGSGTRLTVV.

This clonotype was detected many times. The chain joins TRBV2 to TRBJ1-5; D ambiguous. The V end was cut by 8 bases, the J end by 6 bases, with 14 bases between. This CDR3 comprises 13 residues. The germline V gene encodes CDR1 SNHLY and CDR2 FYNNEI. CDR3 sequence: CASGKDSGQPQHF. CDR3 DNA: TGTGCCAGCGGTAAAGACTCGGGTCAGCCCCAGCATTTT.